Listed below are T cell receptor beta chains from one sample, sequenced in a study of regulatory T cells in long-lasting Graves disease. TCRdb recomputed calls from the multiplex PCR reads with MiXCR, one row per CDR3 protein. The sample records over 500,000 distinct CDR3 sequences, roughly 15% being singletons. These records were also assigned to another study, of T cells in Graves' hyperthyroidism and ophthalmopathy.

The sample here was peripheral blood mononuclear cells (PBMCs), taken at new diagnosis, from a patient treated with antithyroid drugs. The receptors stem from a woman under 40 with Graves disease. Both conserved end residues are part of each CDR3. The D gene is left open where the match is weak. Expanded clones get a size class; other rows say once, few or many, or leave the size out.

v_gene: TRBV24-1; j_gene: TRBJ1-5; d_gene: TRBD1; abundance: NA; CDR3nt: TGTGCCACCAGTGATCCGGGACAGAGAGATCAGCCCCAGCATTTT; CDR3aa: CATSDPGQRDQPQHF
v_gene: TRBV6-1; j_gene: TRBJ2-7; d_gene: NA; abundance: many; CDR3nt: TGTGCCAGCATTAGGGGGAGTCCCCCCTACGAGCAGTACTTC; CDR3aa: CASIRGSPPYEQYF
v_gene: TRBV7-3; j_gene: TRBJ2-5; d_gene: NA; abundance: many; CDR3nt: TGTGCCAGCAGCTCCAGGACAGAAGAGACCCAGTACTTC; CDR3aa: CASSSRTEETQYF
v_gene: TRBV11-2; j_gene: TRBJ2-2; d_gene: NA; abundance: many; CDR3nt: TGTGCCAGCAGCACAACAAACACCGGGGAGCTGTTTTTT; CDR3aa: CASSTTNTGELFF
v_gene: TRBV11-2; j_gene: TRBJ2-2; d_gene: NA; abundance: many; CDR3nt: TGTGCCAGCAGCTTAGGAACTTGGGGCACCGGGGAGCTGTTTTTT; CDR3aa: CASSLGTWGTGELFF
v_gene: TRBV18; j_gene: TRBJ2-1; d_gene: TRBD1; abundance: few; CDR3nt: TGTGCCAGCTCGGAACAGACAGGGGCAGGCGAGCAGTTCTTC; CDR3aa: CASSEQTGAGEQFF
v_gene: TRBV30; j_gene: TRBJ1-4; d_gene: NA; abundance: NA; CDR3nt: TGTGCCTGGAGTGCGGGGAGGCAATTGAAACTGTTTTTT; CDR3aa: CAWSAGRQLKLFF
v_gene: TRBV18; j_gene: TRBJ2-5; d_gene: TRBD2; abundance: NA; CDR3nt: TGTGCCAGCTCACCACCGAGCGGGAGGGAGAACCAAGAGACCCAGTACTTC; CDR3aa: CASSPPSGRENQETQYF
v_gene: TRBV6-2/TRBV6-3; j_gene: TRBJ2-3; d_gene: NA; abundance: many; CDR3nt: TGTGCCAGCAGTTACGACTACACAGATACGCAGTATTTT; CDR3aa: CASSYDYTDTQYF
v_gene: TRBV12-3/TRBV12-4; j_gene: TRBJ2-1; d_gene: NA; abundance: many; CDR3nt: TGTGCCAGCAGTTTGTCGGGTGCTGAGCAGTTCTTC; CDR3aa: CASSLSGAEQFF
v_gene: TRBV28; j_gene: TRBJ2-4; d_gene: TRBD2; abundance: NA; CDR3nt: TGTGCCAGCAGTTCCGGACTAGCGGAAAAAAAAAACATTCAGTACTTC; CDR3aa: CASSSGLAEKKNIQYF
v_gene: TRBV19; j_gene: TRBJ1-4; d_gene: NA; abundance: few; CDR3nt: TGTGCCAGTAAGAGAGTCGGGGTAGAAAAACTGTTTTTT; CDR3aa: CASKRVGVEKLFF
v_gene: TRBV7-2; j_gene: TRBJ2-2; d_gene: TRBD1; abundance: NA; CDR3nt: TGTGCCAGCAGCTTAGCTCGTCCGGGACAGGGTGGCACCGGGGAGCTGTTTTTT; CDR3aa: CASSLARPGQGGTGELFF
v_gene: TRBV12-3/TRBV12-4; j_gene: TRBJ1-6; d_gene: NA; abundance: many; CDR3nt: TGTGCCAGAGGGGCGATAAGCTCCTATAATTCACCCCTCCACTTT; CDR3aa: CARGAISSYNSPLHF
v_gene: TRBV19; j_gene: TRBJ2-1; d_gene: TRBD2; abundance: many; CDR3nt: TGTGCCAGTAGTACTCTCCTACTAGCGGGGTACAATGAGCAGTTCTTC; CDR3aa: CASSTLLLAGYNEQFF
v_gene: TRBV7-7; j_gene: TRBJ2-3; d_gene: NA; abundance: few; CDR3nt: TGTGCTAGCAGCCGCAGCGGCACAGATACGCAGTATTTT; CDR3aa: CASSRSGTDTQYF
v_gene: TRBV6-2/TRBV6-3; j_gene: TRBJ1-2; d_gene: NA; abundance: many; CDR3nt: TGTGCCAGCAGTGAAGACCTAGGGTTTGGCTATGGCTACACCTTC; CDR3aa: CASSEDLGFGYGYTF
v_gene: TRBV27; j_gene: TRBJ1-5; d_gene: NA; abundance: few; CDR3nt: TGTGCCAGCAGTCCGACTCCGGGCCGGGGGGATCAGCCCCAGCATTTT; CDR3aa: CASSPTPGRGDQPQHF
v_gene: TRBV5-4; j_gene: TRBJ2-2; d_gene: NA; abundance: NA; CDR3nt: TGTGCCAGCAGCTTACGAAAACAGGGTACCGGGGAGCTGTTTTTT; CDR3aa: CASSLRKQGTGELFF
v_gene: TRBV2; j_gene: TRBJ1-5; d_gene: NA; abundance: few; CDR3nt: TGTGCCAGCAGTGGGGGATTGGGGAAGGGCAATCAGCCCCAGCATTTT; CDR3aa: CASSGGLGKGNQPQHF
v_gene: TRBV10-3; j_gene: TRBJ2-7; d_gene: TRBD1; abundance: few; CDR3nt: TGTGCCATCAGTGAGTTGGACAGGAGCTCCTACGAGCAGTACTTC; CDR3aa: CAISELDRSSYEQYF
v_gene: TRBV7-2; j_gene: TRBJ2-7; d_gene: NA; abundance: NA; CDR3nt: TGTGCCAGCAGCCCTGGGCACTACTCCTACGAGCAGTACTTC; CDR3aa: CASSPGHYSYEQYF
v_gene: TRBV7-9; j_gene: TRBJ2-7; d_gene: NA; abundance: many; CDR3nt: TGTGCCAGCAGCTTAGGATTGTCAGGGCCCACCTACGAGCAGTACTTC; CDR3aa: CASSLGLSGPTYEQYF
v_gene: TRBV6-2/TRBV6-3; j_gene: TRBJ2-7; d_gene: NA; abundance: many; CDR3nt: TGTGCCAGCAGAACGGGAGTCTACGAGCAGTACTTC; CDR3aa: CASRTGVYEQYF
v_gene: TRBV6-1; j_gene: TRBJ2-1; d_gene: TRBD1; abundance: many; CDR3nt: TGTGCCAGCAGTGTGAGGACAGGGAGGTATTTCTCCTACAATGAGCAGTTCTTC; CDR3aa: CASSVRTGRYFSYNEQFF
v_gene: TRBV2; j_gene: TRBJ1-1; d_gene: TRBD1; abundance: many; CDR3nt: TGTGCCAGCAACGCCGGGACAGCCACTGAAGCTTTCTTT; CDR3aa: CASNAGTATEAFF
v_gene: TRBV7-9; j_gene: TRBJ2-2; d_gene: NA; abundance: NA; CDR3nt: TGTGCCAGCAGCTTAAACGGGAATAAATTGAACACCGGGGAGCTGTTTTTT; CDR3aa: CASSLNGNKLNTGELFF
v_gene: TRBV20-1; j_gene: TRBJ2-7; d_gene: NA; abundance: few; CDR3nt: TGCAGTGCTAGAGATCCAAGGGGGAACTCCTACGAGCAGTACTTC; CDR3aa: CSARDPRGNSYEQYF
v_gene: TRBV6-1; j_gene: TRBJ2-2; d_gene: TRBD2; abundance: few; CDR3nt: TGTGCCAGCAGCCTAGACAGCGGGAGGGCCGGGGAGCTGTTTTTT; CDR3aa: CASSLDSGRAGELFF
v_gene: TRBV6-2/TRBV6-3; j_gene: TRBJ2-7; d_gene: NA; abundance: NA; CDR3nt: TGTGCCAGCAGTTACCGGGGATCAGCCTTCGGCGGGGTATTCTACGAGCAGTACTTC; CDR3aa: CASSYRGSAFGGVFYEQYF
v_gene: TRBV2; j_gene: TRBJ2-5; d_gene: TRBD2; abundance: many; CDR3nt: TGTGCCAGCAGTTCTAAGTCGGCGGGAGGGGGGACGATGGAGACCCAGTACTTC; CDR3aa: CASSSKSAGGGTMETQYF
v_gene: TRBV5-6; j_gene: TRBJ2-5; d_gene: TRBD1; abundance: NA; CDR3nt: TGTGCCAGCAGCCAATACAGGGGCCAAGAGACCCAGTACTTC; CDR3aa: CASSQYRGQETQYF
v_gene: TRBV28; j_gene: TRBJ1-4; d_gene: NA; abundance: many; CDR3nt: TGTGCCAGCAGACCGAGCCTGGGGGCAACTAATGAAAAACTGTTTTTT; CDR3aa: CASRPSLGATNEKLFF
v_gene: TRBV6-2/TRBV6-3; j_gene: TRBJ1-5; d_gene: NA; abundance: NA; CDR3nt: TGTGCCAGCAGTTCGGGGGATTGGGGGTTGTTACAGCCCCAGCATTTT; CDR3aa: CASSSGDWGLLQPQHF
v_gene: TRBV24-1; j_gene: TRBJ1-2; d_gene: TRBD1; abundance: NA; CDR3nt: TGTGCCACCAGTGACCCGACAGGGGCGAACTATGGCTACACCTTC; CDR3aa: CATSDPTGANYGYTF
v_gene: TRBV30; j_gene: TRBJ1-5; d_gene: NA; abundance: few; CDR3nt: TGTGCCTGGAGTCCAGGGCCCATACAGCCCCAGCATTTT; CDR3aa: CAWSPGPIQPQHF
v_gene: TRBV5-1; j_gene: TRBJ2-7; d_gene: NA; abundance: many; CDR3nt: TGCGCCAGCAGCTCCCTGCAGGGGCTCTCCTACGAGCAGTACTTC; CDR3aa: CASSSLQGLSYEQYF
v_gene: TRBV7-9; j_gene: TRBJ1-1; d_gene: TRBD1; abundance: many; CDR3nt: TGTGCCAGCAGCTTCGCGGGACAGCGTTTCGTGAACACTGAAGCTTTCTTT; CDR3aa: CASSFAGQRFVNTEAFF
v_gene: TRBV7-2; j_gene: TRBJ2-7; d_gene: NA; abundance: many; CDR3nt: TGTGCCAGCAGCTCCAGTCCTACTGGGGAGCAGTACTTC; CDR3aa: CASSSSPTGEQYF
v_gene: TRBV30; j_gene: TRBJ1-5; d_gene: NA; abundance: few; CDR3nt: TGTGCCTGGAGTGGGCGCCGCGGCGGGCATCAGCCCCAGCATTTT; CDR3aa: CAWSGRRGGHQPQHF
v_gene: TRBV5-1; j_gene: TRBJ1-4; d_gene: TRBD1; abundance: many; CDR3nt: TGCGCCAGCAGCTTGGGGACAGGAAATGAAAAACTGTTTTTT; CDR3aa: CASSLGTGNEKLFF
v_gene: TRBV19; j_gene: TRBJ1-5; d_gene: NA; abundance: few; CDR3nt: TGTGCCAGTAGTACGTTAGGGGGGCAGCCCCAGCATTTT; CDR3aa: CASSTLGGQPQHF
v_gene: TRBV24-1; j_gene: TRBJ1-5; d_gene: NA; abundance: few; CDR3nt: TGTGCCACCAGTGCGGGGGTGGGCAATCAGCCCCAGCATTTT; CDR3aa: CATSAGVGNQPQHF
v_gene: TRBV7-2; j_gene: TRBJ2-3; d_gene: TRBD2; abundance: many; CDR3nt: TGTGCCAGCAGCCCGGACTGGCTAGCGGGAGGCACAGATACGCAGTATTTT; CDR3aa: CASSPDWLAGGTDTQYF
v_gene: TRBV7-3; j_gene: TRBJ2-6; d_gene: TRBD2; abundance: once; CDR3nt: TGTGCCAGCAGCTCCCAGGGCGGGAGAAATGGGGCCAACGTCCTGACTTTC; CDR3aa: CASSSQGGRNGANVLTF
v_gene: TRBV10-3; j_gene: TRBJ1-1; d_gene: NA; abundance: many; CDR3nt: TGTGCCATCAGTCGCGCGGTAGGGGGAATGAACACTGAAGCTTTCTTT; CDR3aa: CAISRAVGGMNTEAFF